This TCR beta chain was sequenced in a study of shared clonotypes between healthy human individuals. Whole-study context: A couple of female and three male donors aged 18 to 49 were enrolled.

Healthy HIV-negative adults with no recent acute infections or vaccinations were recruited as donors. In the case of this clone: Its antigen remains unknown. Other nucleotide sequences from this sample produce the same CDR3.

Some 27,000 T cell genomes, or approximately 0.2 ug DNA, went into the sorted-subset replicate PCRs. Clones were read by immunoSEQ multiplex PCR, and TCRdb kept only the in-frame ones, dropping some. The table has some 1,600,000 clones, around 98% seen once; the top ten hold 0.45%. Study-wide points: Having only a few donors restricted how much genetic and exposure-history diversity was captured.

Input material: naive CD4+ T cells sorted from blood. Regarding subset: CD45RA+ positively selected. The TCR was taken from a man younger than 45 in good health.

This chain's CDR3 is CASRDRGNQPQHF. CDR3 nucleotide sequence: TGTGCCAGTCGTGACAGGGGGAATCAGCCCCAGCATTTT. The rearrangement uses TRBV19 and TRBJ1-5; 9 nucleotides align to TRBD1. Germline assignment: CDR1 LNHDA and CDR2 SQIVND (reference sequence). Trimming removed 8 bases from V and 4 bases from J; junction bases left unmatched: 3. CDR3 length equals 13 residues.